A selection of T cell receptor beta chains follows, all from one sample in a study of T cell repertoires in cytomegalovirus infection. Via MiXCR, TCRdb re-called the reads, giving one row per CDR3 protein. The table records more than 300,000 distinct CDR3 sequences, about a third of them present only once. These receptors lack a known antigen. Sequencing used cultured PBMCs, obtained from culture after CMV antigen stimulation. All receptors derive from a human donor in good health (CMV status not recorded). Some clones in this sample may be carry-over from other donors' samples. CDR3s include the opening cysteine and the closing phenylalanine or tryptophan. Only part of the rows carry a size: once, few, many, or a class if the clone is expanded.

clone_size,v_call,cdr3_aa
NA,TRBV12-3/TRBV12-4,CASSLTDSNNEQFF
few,TRBV28,CASRLSGSDNEQFF
few,TRBV6-1,CASSEVSRMNTEAFF
many,TRBV7-2,CASSLRLAAYNEQFF
few,TRBV20-1,CSARDLRPVEQFF
NA,TRBV20-1,CSARDERGLAGVWSYNEQFF
NA,TRBV6-2/TRBV6-3,CASSYHLAGTTDTQYF
few,TRBV7-2,CASSAGTSGIYSTDTQYF
once,TRBV5-3,CASSRVLAGPDNEQFF
NA,TRBV20-1,CSARRAGVRNEQFF
medium-sized,TRBV11-3,CASSSGRGLAGAETQYF
many,TRBV7-6,CASSRRSLAASNTGELFF
NA,TRBV5-6,CASRTYENYEQYF
many,TRBV5-1,CASSLAGTDSYEQYF
NA,TRBV30,CAWRQPGTAFF
NA,TRBV28,CASSLDNFSDQPQHF
NA,TRBV7-8,CASSLGAGQGFEKLFF
few,TRBV4-1,CASSSRDRGYGYTF